This T cell receptor beta chain was observed in a study of control samples from healthy donors and cancer patients. V lost 4 bases, J lost 6 bases, and 15 bases lay in between. In germline, CDR1 is MGHRA, CDR2 YSYEKL. The CDR3 totals 14 residues. Sequencing used immunoSEQ multiplex PCR; TCRdb keeps in-frame clones, though not all of them. The sample consists of under 150,000 clones, 80% to 90% of them appearing once. The chain employs TRBV4-1 and TRBJ2-5; D possibly corresponds to TRBD1 (6 bases). The receptor's source is a man in his forties or fifties in good health. The sample consisted of blood. The CDR3 region is CASSLSGRGKTQYF. The CDR3 DNA follows: TGCGCCAGCAGCCTTTCAGGAAGGGGGAAGACCCAGTACTTC.